One TCR beta chain is described in this entry. Its antigen is unknown. Qualities for individual bases were not recorded, and no much larger clone is one base off. TCRbeta CDR3 regions were amplified from genomic DNA by means of the immunoSEQ Assay, a bias-controlled multiplex PCR. The paper's processing steps were these. Within the assay, amplification of reference gene primers was used to estimate how many nucleated cells each sample contained. Sequence reads were collapsed and filtered to measure the absolute abundance of every unique TCRbeta CDR3 rearrangement. For each sample, productive Simpson clonality was calculated as the square root of Simpson's diversity index over productive rearrangements. As stored in TCRdb, this immuneACCESS dataset retains in-frame rearrangements with V and J assigned. A fraction of the clones does not appear; measured against another copy, unresolved V genes explain less than half of the discrepancy, and the remainder lacks a known reason. V and J calls and clone size are as listed in that table; D and trimming were resolved from the DNA. In this sample the table shows about 200,000 clones, 60% to 85% of which occur a single time. Around 6% of the sample is held by the ten biggest clonotypes.

The collaborating institutions used their own protocols to collect whole blood in K2EDTA tubes. For TCRbeta analysis, collaborator samples were shipped as frozen whole blood, as isolated PBMCs, or as DNA extracted from either sample type. Including the terminal cysteine and phenylalanine, the CDR3 comprises 16 residues. Only the CDR3 portion is preserved as DNA: 48 bases, with reading frame beginning at the first base. The germline V gene encodes CDR1 LGHDT and CDR2 YNNKEL (reference sequence). At the junction V is shortened by 0 bases and J by 5 bases; bases outside the gene matches: 7. The data originate from a study of blood T cell repertoires in COVID-19 (dated by TCRdb to about 2020). Turning to the overall study: Samples covering the acute and convalescent phases of COVID-19 were provided by collaborators in the United States, Italy and Spain. The material from the prospective study consisted of cDNA or gDNA derived from T cells, B-cell-depleted T cells, or PBMCs. The samples were drawn from two sources: the first 160 participants of the ongoing ImmuneRACE study, and fewer than 1,500 subjects contributed by 6 global collaborators. Where available, HLA class I and class II types were obtained from metadata supplied by the sample provider rather than from assay-based typing. The repertoires were made available in a free public database intended to serve as a resource for research on the immune response to SARS-CoV-2. Nearly every sample came with metadata listing a de-identified subject ID, COVID-19 status, age in years and sex. Deeply sampled blood TCRbeta repertoires from subjects exposed to, actively infected with, or recovered from COVID-19 were included in the dataset.

The research as a whole found: How much clinical and demographic metadata was included differed by source and by participant, and the metadata was provided uncurated.

This sequence originates from a woman in her seventies with acute or convalescent COVID-19. Material for sequencing was peripheral blood. The rearrangement joined TRBV3-1 (or the pseudogene TRBV3-2) to TRBJ2-3; 8 bases in the middle match TRBD2. The CDR3 reads as follows: CASSQDPGGRGDTQYF. The nucleotide sequence is TGTGCCAGCAGCCAAGATCCGGGAGGGCGGGGAGATACGCAGTATTTT.